Below, 31 T cell receptor beta chains from the same sample are listed, as sequenced in a study of T cell repertoires in cytomegalovirus infection. Their specific antigens are unknown. MiXCR, run by TCRdb on the reads, gives a single entry per CDR3 protein. The data show fewer than 1,000,000 distinct CDR3 sequences, with around a third seen just once and around 15% held by the top ten. The specimen comprised cultured CD8+ T cells from PBMCs, sampled from culture after CMV antigen stimulation. The receptor source for this set is a human donor in good health (CMV status not recorded). Some clones in this sample may be carry-over from other donors' samples.

The rearrangement links TRBV7-6 to TRBJ2-5, with 9 bases matching TRBD2. The CDR3 totals 14 residues. The germline CDR1 and CDR2 sequences are SGHVS and FNYEAQ. V dropped 3 bases and J dropped 3; count of bases not matched to a gene: 2. Here the CDR3 reads CASSFRTSEETQYF. In nucleotides, the CDR3 is TGTGCCAGCAGCTTCAGGACTAGCGAAGAGACCCAGTACTTC.

This clonotype has more than one count but fewer than ten. The chain employs TRBV6-1 and TRBJ2-6; D gene unclear. The CDR3 covers 11 residues. From germline, CDR1 is MNHNS and CDR2 SASEGT. Trimming left V 10 bases short and J 4 bases short, with 5 bases between. As DNA, the CDR3 is TGTGCCACCGAAGGGGCCAACGTCCTGACTTTC. Translation gives CATEGANVLTF.

The V and J genes are TRBV15 and TRBJ2-3, with TRBD2 identical over 12 bases. V was pared by 4 bases and J by 5 bases, with 7 bases of the junction left unmatched. Per germline, CDR1 LNHNV and CDR2 YYDKDF (reference sequence). This CDR3 is 16 amino acids long. As DNA, the CDR3 is TGTGCCACCAGCACCCTAGCGGGGGGGCCGGTAGATACGCAGTATTTT. Translating gives CATSTLAGGPVDTQYF.

This CDR3 reads CASSPRLAGASYEQYF. The CDR3 coding sequence is TGTGCCAGCAGTCCCAGACTAGCGGGGGCCTCCTACGAGCAGTACTTC. The chain recombines TRBV6-2 or TRBV6-3 with TRBJ2-7; 12 bases fit TRBD2. This CDR3 is 16 amino acids long. V was pared by 5 bases and J by 0 bases, with 5 bases of the junction left unmatched. Germline V lookup: CDR1 MNHEY, CDR2 SVGEGT.

With regard to this clonotype: This clone may be a read error of a much larger clone one base away. This chain joins TRBV7-6 and TRBJ2-2, with a weak D call TRBD1 (6 bases). V lost 7 bases and J lost 2, with 20 bases in between. The CDR3 has 17 residues. Germline CDR1 and CDR2: SGHVS and FNYEAQ. CDR3: CASTWCTARGNTGELFF. The CDR3 region has the DNA TGTGCCAGCACTTGGTGTACAGCCAGGGGAAACACCGGGGAGCTGTTTTTT.

There are many counts of this clonotype. This chain connects TRBV6-2 or TRBV6-3 to TRBJ1-1; D is ambiguous. Deletions cut 2 bases from V and 2 bases from J, with 3 bases between. The V gene's germline CDR1 is MNHEY and CDR2 SVGEGT. The CDR3 sequence is 12 residues long. CDR3 bases: TGTGCCAGCAGTTACAGAAACACTGAAGCTTTCTTT. Amino acid sequence: CASSYRNTEAFF.

The chain couples TRBV19 to TRBJ1-2; 10 positions agree with TRBD1. The CDR3 is made up of 14 amino acids. Germline CDR1 is LNHDA and CDR2 is SQIVND (reference sequence). With 5 bases clipped from V and 8 bases from J, the junction kept 8 bases outside the gene matches. As DNA, the CDR3 is TGTGCCAGTAGTCAGGGGACAGGGGTAGGCGGCTACACCTTC. Amino acids: CASSQGTGVGGYTF.

This clonotype has more than one count but fewer than ten. The chain carries TRBV6-2 or TRBV6-3 and TRBJ2-3; D gene unclear. Trimming took 10 bases from V and 7 from J, leaving 15 bases between them. This CDR3 region has 12 residues. Per the germline V gene, CDR1 is MNHEY and CDR2 is SVGEGT. CDR3 sequence reads: CATGEGPHTQYF. The CDR3 coding sequence is TGTGCCACGGGTGAAGGTCCTCATACGCAGTATTTT.

In its sample, this clonotype was seen a few times. This chain connects TRBV7-9 to TRBJ2-1, with 9 nucleotides matching TRBD1. The CDR3 runs to 18 residues. Losses at the gene ends were 0 bases for V and 5 bases for J; bases not matched to a gene: 11. The germline gives CDR1 SEHNR, CDR2 FQNEAQ (reference sequence). The CDR3 spells CASSLATHPTGGNNEQFF. The CDR3, as DNA: TGTGCCAGCAGCTTAGCTACACACCCGACAGGGGGAAACAATGAGCAGTTCTTC.

Only a few counts were recorded for this clonotype. The CDR3: CASSDQGAGEKLFF. CDR3 nucleotide sequence: TGTGCCAGCAGTGACCAGGGGGCAGGTGAAAAACTGTTTTTT. The V and J genes are TRBV27 and TRBJ1-4, with 8 bases that match TRBD1. CDR1 and CDR2 from the germline V gene are MNHEY and SMNVEV (reference sequence). Trimming took 5 bases from V and 7 from J; bases not matched to a gene: 6. CDR3 size: 14 residues.

This clonotype was found a few times. This chain links TRBV6-5 with TRBJ2-1; 7 nucleotides agree with TRBD2. Germline CDR1 and CDR2: MNHEY and SVGAGI. CDR3 size: 17 residues. The V gene end was trimmed by 0 bases and the J gene end by 6 bases; junction bases not matched to a gene: 11. The CDR3 sequence: CASSYSGGSEPSNEQFF. The CDR3 bases are TGTGCCAGCAGTTACTCCGGGGGGTCCGAGCCCTCCAATGAGCAGTTCTTC.

The chain uses TRBV27 and TRBJ2-1; TRBD2 agrees at 8 bases. Germline V lookup: CDR1 MNHEY, CDR2 SMNVEV (reference sequence). The length of the CDR3 is 16 residues. V was pared by 3 bases and J by 10 bases, with 14 bases of the junction left unmatched. The CDR3 is CASSLGVTGGAREQFF. CDR3 sequence (DNA): TGTGCCAGCAGTTTGGGGGTAACGGGGGGGGCCCGGGAGCAGTTCTTC.

This clonotype was detected a few times. This rearrangement joins TRBV20-1 to TRBJ2-3; 9 bases fit TRBD2. The CDR3 has 14 residues. Germline values: CDR1 DFQATT, CDR2 SNEGSKA (reference sequence). The ends lost 6 bases at V and 0 bases at J; junction bases unmatched: 4. CDR3 nucleotides: TGCAGTGCCCCGAGCGGGGGGAGCACAGATACGCAGTATTTT. Encoded protein: CSAPSGGSTDTQYF.

As regards this clonotype: A read error is possible here, since a much larger clone lies one base away. This chain joins TRBV7-2 and TRBJ2-7; D possibly corresponds to TRBD1 (6 bases). CDR3 length: 13 residues. In germline, CDR1 is SGHTA, CDR2 FQGNSA. CDR3 DNA: TGTGCCAGGAGCTTCGACAGGAACTACGAGCAGTACGTC. Translating it yields CARSFDRNYEQYV.

CDR3: CASSYSGLAGETQYF. The CDR3 bases are TGTGCCAGCAGTTACTCCGGACTAGCGGGAGAGACCCAGTACTTC. V and J are TRBV6-6 and TRBJ2-5; 11 bases line up with TRBD2. Germline CDR1 and CDR2: MNHNY and SVGAGI (reference sequence). V lost 0 bases to trimming and J lost 4 bases; unmatched junction nucleotides: 1. The CDR3 consists of 15 residues.

This clonotype has at least ten counts. The genes are TRBV6-2 or TRBV6-3 and TRBJ1-5; D is unclear. CDR1 is MNHEY, CDR2 SVGEGT, per germline. CDR3 length: 12 residues. V was clipped by 2 bases and J by 7 bases, with 6 bases between them. The CDR3 reads CASSYQKQPQHF. CDR3 DNA sequence: TGTGCCAGCAGTTACCAGAAGCAGCCCCAGCATTTT.

This clonotype was seen a few times. The gene calls are TRBV10-2 and TRBJ1-4; D gene unclear. The CDR3 loop spans 11 amino acids. Per the germline V gene, CDR1 is WSHSY and CDR2 is SAAADI. With 6 bases removed from V and 8 bases from J, the gap between germline ends came to 7 bases. The CDR3 DNA follows: TGCGCCAGCAGGGAAGAAGAAAAACTGTTTTTT. As protein: CASREEEKLFF.

J is TRBJ2-2 and V is TRBV27, with unresolved D. Germline V gives CDR1 MNHEY, CDR2 SMNVEV (reference sequence). CDR3 length equals 14 residues. Trimming took off 1 base at V and 6 bases at J, with 9 bases between the two ends. DNA for the CDR3: TGTGCCAGCAGTTTATGGGCCCCGTCCGGGGAGCTGTTTTTT. Translated, it gives CASSLWAPSGELFF.

V gene TRBV2 combines with J gene TRBJ2-3; no reliable D call. Germline V CDR1 and CDR2: SNHLY, FYNNEI. The CDR3 contains 12 residues. Trimming shortened V by 7 bases and J by 6 bases, and 11 bases separated the two germline ends. CDR3 sequence: CASTPPRDTQYF. The CDR3 DNA reads TGTGCCAGCACCCCGCCGAGGGATACGCAGTATTTT.

This clonotype was detected only a few times. This rearrangement joins TRBV25-1 to TRBJ2-5; 9 bases are shared with TRBD2. CDR3 length: 14 residues. Germline V gives CDR1 MGHDK, CDR2 SYGVNS. After removal of 2 bases from V and 2 bases from J, the junction contained 0 bases not matched to a gene. CDR3 in DNA: TGTGCCAGCAGTGAAACTAGCGGGCAAGAGACCCAGTACTTC. It translates to CASSETSGQETQYF.

This clonotype showed up many times. The V gene is TRBV15, the J gene TRBJ1-2, with unresolved D. V was cut by 2 bases and J by 2 bases, with 6 bases left in between. The CDR3 sequence is 13 residues long. Per the germline V gene, CDR1 is LNHNV and CDR2 is YYDKDF (reference sequence). CDR3 DNA: TGTGCCACCAGCAGAATTACAAACTATGGCTACACCTTC. Its translation: CATSRITNYGYTF. Supplemented by reference TRBV15 and TRBJ1-2, the full variable domain reads DAMVIQNPRYQVTQFGKPVTLSCSQTLNHNVMYWYQQKSSQAPKLLFHYYDKDFNNEADTPDNFQSRRPNTSFCFLDIRSPGLGDTAMYLCATSRITNYGYTFGSGTRLTVV.

With respect to this clonotype: The junction shows a germline mismatch at one end, possibly a read error. The gene calls are TRBV7-6 and TRBJ1-1, with 9 bases lining up with TRBD1. The V gene's germline CDR1 is SGHVS and CDR2 FNYEAQ. The CDR3 runs to 17 residues. The CDR3 reads CASSELGGQGMNTEVFF. The CDR3 DNA sequence: TGTGCCAGCAGCGAACTAGGTGGACAGGGGATGAACACTGAAGTTTTCTTT. The entire variable domain, with the rest obtained from reference TRBV7-6 and TRBJ1-1, is as follows: GAGVSQSPRYKVTKRGQDVALRCDPISGHVSLYWYRQALGQGPEFLTYFNYEAQQDKSGLPNDRFSAERPEGSISTLTIQRTEQRDSAMYRCASSELGGQGMNTEVFFGQGTRLTVV.

V gene TRBV5-6 combines with J gene TRBJ1-2; 9 positions match TRBD1. Germline V gene sequence: CDR1 SGHDT, CDR2 YYEEEE. V lost 0 bases to trimming and J lost 8 bases; unmatched junction nucleotides: 5. This CDR3 contains 14 residues. The CDR3 loop is CASSLGDRVKGYTF. CDR3 nucleotide sequence: TGTGCCAGCAGCTTGGGGGACAGGGTGAAGGGCTACACCTTC.

This chain links TRBV7-6 with TRBJ2-1; D ambiguous. From germline, CDR1 is SGHVS and CDR2 FNYEAQ. CDR3 size: 13 residues. Trimming took off 3 bases at V and 5 bases at J, with 8 bases between the two ends. CDR3 sequence reads: CASSFRLNNEQFF. The CDR3 DNA reads TGTGCCAGCAGCTTTAGGCTAAACAATGAGCAGTTCTTC.

The chain is built from TRBV7-6 and TRBJ2-7; 10 positions agree with TRBD1. Germline lookup yields CDR1 SGHVS and CDR2 FNYEAQ. CDR3 size: 15 residues. In DNA, the CDR3 is TGTGGCAGCAGCGATACGGGACAGGGGCCGAAGGAGCAGTACGTC. This gives the protein CGSSDTGQGPKEQYV.

This sequence joins TRBV19 and TRBJ2-2; D remains ambiguous. CDR1 LNHDA and CDR2 SQIVND come from the germline V gene (reference sequence). The length of the CDR3 is 15 residues. V shed 3 bases and J shed 4 bases, with 12 bases lying between them. CDR3 residues: CASSMYWRSTGELFF. In DNA, the CDR3 is TGTGCCAGTAGTATGTACTGGCGGAGCACCGGGGAGCTGTTTTTT.

In its sample, this clonotype was seen a few times. This rearrangement joins TRBV6-1 to TRBJ1-5; TRBD1 matches 7 bases. Germline CDR1 is MNHNS and CDR2 is SASEGT. The length of the CDR3 is 13 residues. V lost 10 bases to trimming and J lost 6 bases; unmatched junction nucleotides: 9. The chain's CDR3 is CATADRVGQPQHF. CDR3 DNA: TGTGCCACCGCTGACAGGGTTGGTCAGCCCCAGCATTTT.

In the case of this clonotype: Germline is not matched at one junction end, which may reflect a read error. The chain has TRBV28 and TRBJ2-2, with 11 nucleotides matching TRBD2. The CDR3 covers 19 residues. In germline, CDR1 is MDHEN, CDR2 SYDVKM. The CDR3 is CVSSYRGTSGGFNTGELFF. The CDR3 DNA sequence: TGTGTCAGCAGTTACCGGGGTACTAGCGGGGGATTCAACACCGGGGAGCTGTTTTTT.

The rearrangement uses TRBV20-1 and TRBJ2-3; D not certain. Germline V gene sequence: CDR1 DFQATT, CDR2 SNEGSKA (reference sequence). V lost 0 bases, J lost 1 base, and 8 bases lay in between. The CDR3 runs 14 residues. CDR3 residues: CSARDHFGTDTQYF. Written as DNA, the CDR3 is TGCAGTGCTAGAGATCACTTCGGCACAGATACGCAGTATTTT.

V gene TRBV10-2 combines with J gene TRBJ2-5; D unclear. Germline assignment: CDR1 WSHSY and CDR2 SAAADI. The CDR3 loop spans 12 amino acids. The ends were cut back, 3 bases at V and 4 bases at J, with 6 bases in the middle. The DNA of the CDR3 is TGCGCCAGCAGTGAAACCGGAGAGACCCAGTACTTC. Its translation: CASSETGETQYF.

This clonotype has at least ten counts. This sequence joins TRBV7-8 and TRBJ1-1; D is uncertain. The CDR3 runs to 13 residues. V lost 1 base and J lost 4, with 7 bases in between. Germline lookup yields CDR1 SGHVS and CDR2 FQNEAQ. The CDR3 DNA reads as TGTGCCAGCAGCTTAGAACAGTTCACTGAAGCTTTCTTT. This sequence encodes CASSLEQFTEAFF.